This T cell receptor (beta chain) was retrieved from a study of post-analysis software for immune sequencing data. Note on this clonotype: Its antigen is as yet unknown.

The germline gives CDR1 SGHRS, CDR2 YFSETQ. This CDR3 is built from 16 residues. V lost 2 bases to trimming and J lost 12 bases; unmatched junction nucleotides: 15. Broader study findings: Controls had lower frequencies than patients of about 5 TRBV segments, which included TRBV5-6, TRBV5-1 and TRBV20-1.

The library was made from cDNA and included unique molecular identifiers. TCRdb recomputed calls from the PCR reads with MiXCR, one row per CDR3 protein. The sample has some 190,000 distinct CDR3 sequences; around 30% are singletons. This TCR came from a girl aged 2-17 years with multiple sclerosis. Material for sequencing was blood. V is TRBV5-1 and J is TRBJ2-4, with 9 bases identical to TRBD1. This chain's CDR3 is CASSFGAIRDRETQYF. For the CDR3, the DNA is TGCGCCAGCAGCTTCGGGGCGATCCGGGACAGGGAAACTCAGTACTTC.